This T cell receptor beta chain was sequenced during a study of CD8 T cells in ankylosing spondylitis. The CDR3 length is 15 residues. Trimming took 1 base from V and 0 from J, leaving 7 bases between them. One entry per CDR3 protein, called by TCRdb with MiXCR from the 5' RACE reads. The sample lists approximately 190,000 distinct CDR3 sequences; approximately 12% were seen once. The table lists this clonotype with many counts. The chain carries TRBV12-3 or TRBV12-4 and TRBJ1-5, with D unclear. The clonotype was recovered from a female donor with ankylosing spondylitis or in good health (not recorded which). The source material was blood, either unsorted or a sorted T cell fraction (not recorded which). The CDR3 is CASSLGQTSNQPQHF. As DNA, the CDR3 is TGTGCCAGCAGTTTAGGGCAGACTAGCAATCAGCCCCAGCATTTT.